The T cell receptor beta chain under discussion was sequenced for a study of blood T cell repertoires in COVID-19 (TCRdb year 2020). Context from the whole study: Samples from collaborators originated in the United States, Italy and Spain and spanned both the acute and convalescent phases of COVID-19. The prospective study material was composed of cDNA or gDNA derived from T cells, B-cell-depleted T cells, or PBMCs. Subjects who had been exposed to COVID-19, were actively infected with it, or had recovered from it provided the deeply sampled blood TCRbeta repertoires that made up the dataset. The repertoires were made available in a free public database intended to serve as a resource for research on the immune response to SARS-CoV-2. Samples were obtained from the ongoing ImmuneRACE study (first 160 participants) and from 1,254 subjects provided by 6 global collaborators. Nearly every sample came with metadata listing a de-identified subject ID, COVID-19 status, age in years and sex. Where HLA class I and class II types were available, the types were taken from metadata supplied by the sample provider, not from assay-based typing. On the study overall, not on this receptor specifically: The quantity of clinical and demographic metadata differed by source and by participant and was supplied without curation.

The CDR3 sequence holds 14 residues, the cysteine and phenylalanine included. The entry retains the CDR3 DNA only, 42 bases that are in frame from base 1. Trimming removed 3 bases from V and 0 bases from J, leaving 3 bases between the germline ends. CDR1 is given as ENHRY and CDR2 as SYGVKD, both from the germline V gene. TCRbeta CDR3 regions were amplified from genomic DNA using the immunoSEQ Assay, a bias-controlled multiplex PCR. As for the original processing: The number of nucleated cells in each sample was estimated from the amplification of reference gene primers within the assay. To quantify the absolute abundance of each unique TCRbeta CDR3 rearrangement, sequence reads were collapsed and filtered. For each sample, productive Simpson clonality was calculated by taking the square root of Simpson's diversity index across productive rearrangements. In its TCRdb copy, this immuneACCESS table keeps in-frame sequences only and misses some clones. Where compared with another copy, unresolved V genes explain less than half of these, and the others have no known cause. From that table come the V and J calls and clone size; the DNA was used to work out D and trimming. The sample table records about 230,000 clones; roughly 85% of these occur just once. The ten largest clones take up about 5.1% of the sample.

At one collaborating source in Seattle, patients were enrolled during active infection and were followed longitudinally through the course of disease. Each collaborating institution followed its own protocols to collect whole blood in K2EDTA tubes. For TCRbeta analysis, collaborator samples were shipped as frozen whole blood, as isolated PBMCs, or as DNA extracted from either sample type. As concerns this clone: Its antigen is unknown. No clone much larger than this one lies a single base away; base qualities are absent.

The TCR comes from a man aged 50 or older with COVID-19, enrolled during active disease. Sequencing was performed on peripheral blood. This chain is built from TRBV10-3 and TRBJ2-6; no D gene call is confident. For the CDR3, the sequence is CAISDLSGANVLTF. Here is the DNA: TGTGCCATCAGTGACCTCTCTGGGGCCAACGTCCTGACTTTC.